These 2 T cell receptor beta chains were all obtained from the same sample, sequenced in a study of blood T cell repertoires in COVID-19. Here immunoSEQ multiplex PCR was the method, and the copy in TCRdb shows in-frame clones only, minus some. The sample lists around 250,000 clones; more than 75% were seen once. Material: peripheral blood. Every receptor here comes from a woman of 80 years or more with COVID-19, enrolled during active disease.

This clone turned up a few times. The V gene is TRBV4-2, the J gene TRBJ1-4; 9 nucleotides match TRBD1. The CDR3 is 18 amino acids. Trimming removed 4 bases from V and 4 bases from J; junction bases left unmatched: 13. CDR1 and CDR2 (germline): LGHNA, YNFKEQ. Here the CDR3 DNA reads TGTGCCAGCAGCCTGGGGGGACAGGGAAAACTTGTTAATGAAAAACTGTTTTTT. This encodes CASSLGGQGKLVNEKLFF.

The V call is TRBV27, the J call TRBJ1-4, with 7 positions matching TRBD1. J was trimmed by 7 bases and V by 4 bases; bases with no gene match: 6. This CDR3 has 14 residues. Germline V gene data show CDR1 as MNHEY and CDR2 as SMNVEV (reference sequence). CDR3: CASSSTGPGEKLFF. Written as DNA, the CDR3 is TGTGCCAGCAGTTCGACAGGGCCGGGTGAAAAACTGTTTTTT.